Following are 14 T cell receptor beta chains from one sample sequenced in a study of T cell responses to AZD1222 COVID-19 vaccine (dated by TCRdb to about 2021). The library was produced with the immunoSEQ multiplex PCR assay. The clones in this table, taken by TCRdb from immuneACCESS, are in-frame only. Not every clone is retained; where verified, under half of the shortfall comes from an unresolved V gene, and the cause of the rest is unknown. The sample table records 90,000 to 120,000 clones; over 80% of these occur just once. The top ten constitute 5% to 7.5% of the sample. The sample's time point label, decoded: about 28 days (+/-7) after the second vaccine dose. The sequenced sample was peripheral blood, obtained 28 days after the second AZD1222 dose. All receptors derive from an adult who received the AZD1222 COVID-19 vaccine.

This rearrangement joins TRBV6-4 to TRBJ2-7; D is tentatively TRBD1 or TRBD2 (7 bases each). V was pared by 6 bases and J by 3 bases, with 33 bases between. Germline CDR1 and CDR2: MRHNA and SNTAGT. The CDR3 is 20 amino acids. CDR3 coding DNA: TGTGCCAGCAGACCGGGGGGACAGCGCTCCTTCCGAACCCCAATCTACGAGCAGTACTTC. As protein: CASRPGGQRSFRTPIYEQYF.

This clone was recorded once. The chain has TRBV5-1 and TRBJ1-1, with 7 bases fitting TRBD1. V gave up 4 bases and J gave up 4 bases; unmatched junction bases: 13. The germline gives CDR1 SGHRS, CDR2 YFSETQ. This CDR3 contains 16 residues. This CDR3 reads CASSPQGLGGGTEAFF. The CDR3, as DNA: TGCGCCAGCAGCCCACAGGGGCTTGGTGGTGGCACTGAAGCTTTCTTT.

V usage is TRBV5-6 and J usage is TRBJ1-1, with 9 bases fitting TRBD1. Trimming removed 4 bases from V and 1 base from J; junction bases left unmatched: 11. Germline CDR1 SGHDT, CDR2 YYEEEE. The CDR3 has 17 amino acids. Here the CDR3 DNA reads TGTGCCAGCAGCCCCCAACACGGGACAGGGCCGAACACTGAAGCTTTCTTT. Amino acid sequence: CASSPQHGTGPNTEAFF.

The rearrangement uses TRBV10-2 and TRBJ2-7; the match to TRBD1 covers 7 bases. CDR1 and CDR2 from the germline V gene are WSHSY and SAAADI. The length of the CDR3 is 16 residues. V dropped 2 bases and J dropped 3; count of bases not matched to a gene: 10. The CDR3, as DNA: TGCGCCAGCAGTGAGCCGAAGGGACAGACCTTCTACGAGCAGTACTTC. Protein: CASSEPKGQTFYEQYF.

This clone was seen only once. The chain carries TRBV11-2 and TRBJ2-5, with 12 bases identical to TRBD2. The length of the CDR3 is 16 residues. The germline V gene has CDR1 SGHAT and CDR2 FQNNGV. V lost 5 bases, J lost 2 bases, and 6 bases stayed unmatched. CDR3 residues: CASSLGLAGPQETQYF. The CDR3 DNA follows: TGTGCCAGCAGCCTTGGACTAGCGGGACCGCAAGAGACCCAGTACTTC.

The chain couples TRBV5-1 to TRBJ1-6, with D perhaps TRBD1 (6 bases). Trimming removed 5 bases from V and 5 bases from J, with 17 bases in between. The CDR3 sequence is 16 residues long. The germline CDR1 and CDR2 sequences are SGHRS and YFSETQ. CDR3 amino acids: CASSSRGGLDNSPLHF. CDR3 sequence (DNA): TGCGCCAGCAGTTCCCGAGGGGGGCTTGATAATTCACCCCTCCACTTT.

The gene calls are TRBV11-2 and TRBJ1-4, with 7 positions matching TRBD1. From germline, CDR1 is SGHAT and CDR2 FQNNGV. The CDR3 covers 16 residues. Germline trimming cut 4 bases from V and 3 bases from J; bases unmatched to any gene: 8. The CDR3 loop reads CASSSGGGRANEKLFF. Written as DNA, the CDR3 is TGTGCCAGCAGCTCAGGGGGTGGAAGGGCTAATGAAAAACTGTTTTTT.

The chain carries TRBV9 and TRBJ2-7; possible D gene TRBD1, 6 bases. The V end lost 0 bases, the J end lost 3 bases, and 13 bases lay between the germline ends. This CDR3 contains 15 residues. In germline, CDR1 is SGDLS, CDR2 YYNGEE. The CDR3, as DNA: TGTGCCAGCAGCGTAGCCCCGACAGGAAACTACGAGCAGTACTTC. Translated: CASSVAPTGNYEQYF.

This rearrangement joins TRBV6-1 to TRBJ1-2, with D possibly being TRBD1 (5 bases). The CDR3 runs to 13 residues. V was cut by 6 bases and J by 3 bases, with 11 bases left in between. CDR1 is MNHNS, CDR2 SASEGT, per germline. The CDR3: CASSQGAHYGYTF. The CDR3 nucleotides read TGTGCCAGCAGCCAGGGAGCCCACTATGGCTACACCTTC.

The chain is built from TRBV15 and TRBJ2-2, with TRBD1 as a possible D gene (5 bases). CDR3 length: 14 residues. Germline CDR1 reads LNHNV; CDR2 reads YYDKDF (reference sequence). Trimming stripped 5 bases from V and 6 bases from J, with 13 bases between. Written as DNA, the CDR3 is TGTGCCACCAGCTTTCGGCAGGGTGCCGGGGAGCTGTTTTTT. This encodes CATSFRQGAGELFF.

The rearrangement uses TRBV11-2 and TRBJ1-2; 9 bases fit TRBD1. CDR1 and CDR2 from the germline V gene are SGHAT and FQNNGV. CDR3 length: 13 residues. V trimming: 5 bases; J trimming: 3 bases; junction bases outside the gene matches: 1. CDR3 bases: TGTGCCAGCAGCCGGACAGGGGACTATGGCTACACCTTC. This translates into CASSRTGDYGYTF.

V usage is TRBV18 and J usage is TRBJ1-1, with D unresolved. The CDR3 is 15 residues long. Trimming took off 0 bases at V and 6 bases at J, with 14 bases between the two ends. Germline-derived CDR1 and CDR2 are KGHSH and LQKENI. The CDR3 bases are TGTGCCAGCTCACCACCGACGGCGCTCGGGGCTGAAGCTTTCTTT. It codes for CASSPPTALGAEAFF.

This chain uses TRBV5-8 with TRBJ1-5, with D uncertain. The CDR3 consists of 19 residues. The ends were cut back, 4 bases at V and 0 bases at J, with 23 bases in the middle. Germline CDR1 reads SGHTS; CDR2 reads YDEGEE. The CDR3, as DNA: TGTGCCAGCAGCCCCCCTAAGATGGTCAATTTTTATAGCAATCAGCCCCAGCATTTT. It translates to CASSPPKMVNFYSNQPQHF.

The genes are TRBV9 and TRBJ1-2, with D possibly TRBD1 on 6 matching bases. CDR3 length: 15 residues. V gave up 2 bases and J gave up 8 bases, with 19 bases separating them. CDR1 is SGDLS and CDR2 is YYNGEE in the germline V gene. Here the CDR3 DNA reads TGTGCCAGCAGCGTTGGAAGTCGGCAGGGGAACGGCTACACCTTC. This codes for CASSVGSRQGNGYTF.